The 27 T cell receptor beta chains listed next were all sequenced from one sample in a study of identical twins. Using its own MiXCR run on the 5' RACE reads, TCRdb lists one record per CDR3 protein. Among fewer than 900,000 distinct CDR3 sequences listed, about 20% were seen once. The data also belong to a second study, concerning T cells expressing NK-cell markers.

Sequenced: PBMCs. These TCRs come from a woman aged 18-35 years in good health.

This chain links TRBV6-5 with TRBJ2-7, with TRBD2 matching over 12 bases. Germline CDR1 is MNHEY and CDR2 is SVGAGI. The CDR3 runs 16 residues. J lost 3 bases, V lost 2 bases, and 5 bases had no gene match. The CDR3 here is CASSYRTSGTLYEQYF. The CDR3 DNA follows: TGTGCCAGCAGTTACCGGACTAGCGGGACGCTCTACGAGCAGTACTTC.

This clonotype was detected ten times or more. The CDR3 loop reads CASSRGGEQYF. CDR3 DNA sequence: TGTGCCAGCAGCAGGGGGGGGGAGCAGTACTTC. The rearrangement links TRBV12-3 or TRBV12-4 to TRBJ2-7; either TRBD1 or TRBD2 may supply D (7 bases each). This CDR3 is 11 amino acids long. The V and J ends lost 6 bases and 7 bases respectively, with 10 bases between them.

The CDR3 reads CATSRNRGETQYF. The CDR3 DNA reads as TGTGCCACCAGCAGAAACCGAGGGGAGACCCAGTACTTC. The rearrangement uses TRBV15 and TRBJ2-5; TRBD2 might be the D (5 bases). Trimming removed 2 bases from V and 5 bases from J, with 9 bases in between. The CDR3 has 13 residues. Germline CDR1 reads LNHNV; CDR2 reads YYDKDF (reference sequence).

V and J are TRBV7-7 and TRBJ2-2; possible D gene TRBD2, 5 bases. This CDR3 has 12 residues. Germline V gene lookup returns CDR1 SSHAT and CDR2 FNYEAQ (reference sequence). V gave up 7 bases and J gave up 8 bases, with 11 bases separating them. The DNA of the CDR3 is TGTGCCAGCACCCTGGGGAGTGGGGAGCTGTTTTTT. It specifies CASTLGSGELFF. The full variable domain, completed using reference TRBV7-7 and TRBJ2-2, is GAGVSQSPRYKVTKRGQDVTLRCDPISSHATLYWYQQALGQGPEFLTYFNYEAQPDKSGLPSDRFSAERPEGSISTLTIQRTEQRDSAMYRCASTLGSGELFFGEGSRLTVL.

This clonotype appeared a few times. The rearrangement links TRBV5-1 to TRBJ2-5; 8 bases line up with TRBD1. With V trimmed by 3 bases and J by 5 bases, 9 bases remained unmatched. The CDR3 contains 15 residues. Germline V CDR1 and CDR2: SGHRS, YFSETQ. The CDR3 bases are TGCGCCAGCAGCTCGGGGACAGGAGGTAGCGAGACCCAGTACTTC. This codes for CASSSGTGGSETQYF.

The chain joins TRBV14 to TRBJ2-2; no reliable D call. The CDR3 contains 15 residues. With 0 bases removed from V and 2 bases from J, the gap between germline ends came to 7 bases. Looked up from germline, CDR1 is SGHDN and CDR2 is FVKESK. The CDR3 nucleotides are TGTGCCAGCAGCCAAGATGGTTTCAACACCGGGGAGCTGTTTTTT. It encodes CASSQDGFNTGELFF.

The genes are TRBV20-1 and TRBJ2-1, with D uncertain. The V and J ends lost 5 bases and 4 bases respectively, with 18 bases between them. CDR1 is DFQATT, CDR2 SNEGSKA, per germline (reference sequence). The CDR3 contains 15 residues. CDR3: CSARAPSTNYNEQFF. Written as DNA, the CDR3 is TGCAGTGCTCGCGCTCCCTCGACAAATTACAATGAGCAGTTCTTC.

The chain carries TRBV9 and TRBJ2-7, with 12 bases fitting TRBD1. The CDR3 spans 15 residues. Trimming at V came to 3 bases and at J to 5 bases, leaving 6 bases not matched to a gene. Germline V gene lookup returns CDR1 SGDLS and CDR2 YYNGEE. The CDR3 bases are TGTGCCAGCAGCGCAAGGGACAGGGGGCTCGACGAGCAGTACTTC. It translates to CASSARDRGLDEQYF.

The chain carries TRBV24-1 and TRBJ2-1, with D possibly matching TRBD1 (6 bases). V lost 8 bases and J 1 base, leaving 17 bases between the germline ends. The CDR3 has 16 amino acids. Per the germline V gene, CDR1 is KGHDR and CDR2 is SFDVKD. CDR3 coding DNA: TGTGCCACCACGCCCACAGGGATAGGGTCCTACAATGAGCAGTTCTTC. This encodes CATTPTGIGSYNEQFF.

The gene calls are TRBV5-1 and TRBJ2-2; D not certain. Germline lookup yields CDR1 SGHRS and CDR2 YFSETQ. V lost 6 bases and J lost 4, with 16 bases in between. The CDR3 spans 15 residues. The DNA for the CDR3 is TGCGCCAGCATGGTCCGCGGCGCATCCACCGGGGAGCTGTTTTTT. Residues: CASMVRGASTGELFF.

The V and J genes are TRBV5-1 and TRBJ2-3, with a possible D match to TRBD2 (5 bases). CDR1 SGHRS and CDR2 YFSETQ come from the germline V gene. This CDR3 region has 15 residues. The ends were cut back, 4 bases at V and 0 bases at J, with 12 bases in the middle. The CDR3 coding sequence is TGCGCCAGCAGCCCGGAGGTCCCTAGCACAGATACGCAGTATTTT. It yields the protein CASSPEVPSTDTQYF.

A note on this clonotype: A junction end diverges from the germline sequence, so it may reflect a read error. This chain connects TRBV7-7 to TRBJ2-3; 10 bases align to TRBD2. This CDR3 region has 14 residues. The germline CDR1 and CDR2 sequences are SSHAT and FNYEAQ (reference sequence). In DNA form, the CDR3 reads TGTGCTAGCAGCTCCACGACAGCGGGGGGGCCGCAGTATTTT. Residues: CASSSTTAGGPQYF.

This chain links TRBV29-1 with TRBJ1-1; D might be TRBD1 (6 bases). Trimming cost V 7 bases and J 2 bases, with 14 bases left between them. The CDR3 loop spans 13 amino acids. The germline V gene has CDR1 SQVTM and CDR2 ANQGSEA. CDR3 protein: CSAGGTLNTEAFF. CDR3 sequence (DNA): TGCAGCGCTGGGGGGACACTCAACACTGAAGCTTTCTTT. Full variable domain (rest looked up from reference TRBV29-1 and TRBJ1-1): SAVISQKPSRDICQRGTSLTIQCQVDSQVTMMFWYRQQPGQSLTLIATANQGSEATYESGFVIDKFPISRPNLTFSTLTVSNMSPEDSSIYLCSAGGTLNTEAFFGQGTRLTVV.

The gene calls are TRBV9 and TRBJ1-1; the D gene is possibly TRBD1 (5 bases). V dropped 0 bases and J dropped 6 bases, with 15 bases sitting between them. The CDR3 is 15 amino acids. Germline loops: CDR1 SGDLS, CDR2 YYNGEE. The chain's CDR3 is CASSVGLGLQPEAFF. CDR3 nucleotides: TGTGCCAGCAGCGTAGGGCTGGGGCTACAACCTGAAGCTTTCTTT. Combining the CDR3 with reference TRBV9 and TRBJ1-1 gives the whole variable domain DSGVTQTPKHLITATGQRVTLRCSPRSGDLSVYWYQQSLDQGLQFLIQYYNGEERAKGNILERFSAQQFPDLHSELNLSSLELGDSALYFCASSVGLGLQPEAFFGQGTRLTVV.

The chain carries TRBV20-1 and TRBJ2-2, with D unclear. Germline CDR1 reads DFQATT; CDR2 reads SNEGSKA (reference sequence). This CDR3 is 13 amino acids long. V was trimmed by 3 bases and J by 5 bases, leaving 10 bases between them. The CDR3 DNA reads TGCAGTGCTAGGACCCTGGGAACCGGGGAGCTGTTTTTT. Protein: CSARTLGTGELFF.

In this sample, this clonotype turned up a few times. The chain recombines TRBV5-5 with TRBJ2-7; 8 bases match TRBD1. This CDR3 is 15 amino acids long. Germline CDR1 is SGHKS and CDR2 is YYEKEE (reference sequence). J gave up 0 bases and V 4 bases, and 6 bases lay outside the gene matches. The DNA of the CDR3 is TGTGCCAGCAGCCAGGGACAGGTCATCTCCTACGAGCAGTACTTC. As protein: CASSQGQVISYEQYF.

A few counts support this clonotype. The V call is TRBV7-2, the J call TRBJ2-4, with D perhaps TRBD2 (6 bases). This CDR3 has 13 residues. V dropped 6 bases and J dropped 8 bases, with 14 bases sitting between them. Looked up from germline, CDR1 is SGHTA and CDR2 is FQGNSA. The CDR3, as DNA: TGTGCCAGCAGTTACGACTGGGAGGACATTCAGTACTTC. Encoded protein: CASSYDWEDIQYF.

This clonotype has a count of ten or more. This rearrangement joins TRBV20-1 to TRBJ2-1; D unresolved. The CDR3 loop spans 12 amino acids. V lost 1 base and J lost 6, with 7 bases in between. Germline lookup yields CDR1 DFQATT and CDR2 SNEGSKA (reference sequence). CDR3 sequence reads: CSARVVVNEQFF. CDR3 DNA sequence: TGCAGTGCTAGAGTCGTGGTCAATGAGCAGTTCTTC.

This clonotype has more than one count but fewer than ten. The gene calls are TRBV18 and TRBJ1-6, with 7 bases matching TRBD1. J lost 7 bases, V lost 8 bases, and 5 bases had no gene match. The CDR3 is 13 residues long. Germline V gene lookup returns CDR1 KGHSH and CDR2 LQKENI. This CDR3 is CASRRQGNSPLHF. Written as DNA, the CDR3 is TGTGCCAGCCGGAGACAGGGAAATTCACCCCTCCACTTT.

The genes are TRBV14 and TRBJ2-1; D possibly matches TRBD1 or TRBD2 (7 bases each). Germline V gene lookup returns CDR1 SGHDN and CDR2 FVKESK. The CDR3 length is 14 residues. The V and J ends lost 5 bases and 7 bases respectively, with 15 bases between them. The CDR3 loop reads CASSYYRGGNEQFF. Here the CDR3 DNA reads TGTGCCAGCAGCTACTACAGGGGAGGGAATGAGCAGTTCTTC.

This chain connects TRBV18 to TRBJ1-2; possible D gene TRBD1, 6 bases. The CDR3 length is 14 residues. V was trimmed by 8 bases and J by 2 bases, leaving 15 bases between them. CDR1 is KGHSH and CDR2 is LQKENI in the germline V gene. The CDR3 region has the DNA TGTGCCAGCCGATCGGACAGCATCAACTATGGCTACACCTTC. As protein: CASRSDSINYGYTF.

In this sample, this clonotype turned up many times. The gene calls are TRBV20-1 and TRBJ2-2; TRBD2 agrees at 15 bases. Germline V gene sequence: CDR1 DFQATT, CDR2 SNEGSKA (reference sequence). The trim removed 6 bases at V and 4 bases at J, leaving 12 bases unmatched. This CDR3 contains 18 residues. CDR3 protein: CSAYSPGLAGGGTGELFF. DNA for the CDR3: TGCAGTGCCTACTCCCCGGGACTAGCGGGAGGAGGCACCGGGGAGCTGTTTTTT.

CDR3 residues: CASSTTPIYTDTQYF. CDR3 DNA: TGTGCCAGTTCGACAACACCAATTTACACAGATACGCAGTATTTT. The rearrangement uses TRBV9 and TRBJ2-3, with D uncertain. Germline V gene sequence: CDR1 SGDLS, CDR2 YYNGEE. V gave up 8 bases and J gave up 2 bases, with 18 bases separating them. The CDR3 consists of 15 residues.

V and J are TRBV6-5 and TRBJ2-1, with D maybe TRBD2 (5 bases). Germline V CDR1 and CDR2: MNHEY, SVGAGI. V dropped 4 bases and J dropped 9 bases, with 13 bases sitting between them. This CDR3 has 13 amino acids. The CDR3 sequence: CASSWTEVTEQFF. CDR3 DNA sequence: TGTGCCAGCAGTTGGACGGAGGTTACTGAGCAGTTCTTC.

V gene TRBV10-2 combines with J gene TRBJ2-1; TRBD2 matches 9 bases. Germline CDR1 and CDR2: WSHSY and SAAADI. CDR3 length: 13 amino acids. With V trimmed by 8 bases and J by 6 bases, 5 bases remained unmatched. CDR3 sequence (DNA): TGCGCCAGCTCCAGCGGGAGGATCAATGAGCAGTTCTTC. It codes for CASSSGRINEQFF.

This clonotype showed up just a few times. The CDR3 sequence: CSATLAGVEHTQYF. In DNA, the CDR3 is TGCAGTGCTACGCTAGCGGGGGTCGAACATACGCAGTATTTT. The gene calls are TRBV20-1 and TRBJ2-3; 10 bases are shared with TRBD2. Germline-derived CDR1 and CDR2 are DFQATT and SNEGSKA (reference sequence). The V and J ends lost 4 bases and 7 bases, in that order; junction bases with no gene match: 8. The CDR3 has 14 amino acids.

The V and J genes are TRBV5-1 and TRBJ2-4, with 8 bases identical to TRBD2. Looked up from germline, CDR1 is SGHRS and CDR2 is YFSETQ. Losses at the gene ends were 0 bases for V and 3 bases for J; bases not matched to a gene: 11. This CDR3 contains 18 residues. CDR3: CASSLDSGGPTFKNIQYF. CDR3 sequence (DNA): TGCGCCAGCAGCTTGGATTCGGGAGGGCCCACATTCAAAAACATTCAGTACTTC.